This T cell receptor (beta chain) was captured by sequencing in a study of blood T cell repertoires in COVID-19 (dated by TCRdb to the early 2020s). Looking at the study overall: Collaborator samples came from the United States, Italy and Spain and covered acute and convalescent phases of COVID-19. The prospective study material was composed of cDNA or gDNA derived from T cells, B-cell-depleted T cells, or PBMCs. Subjects who had been exposed to COVID-19, were actively infected with it, or had recovered from it provided the deeply sampled blood TCRbeta repertoires that made up the dataset. The repertoires were made available in a free public database intended to serve as a resource for research on the immune response to SARS-CoV-2. Samples came from the ongoing ImmuneRACE study (first 160 participants) plus 1,254 subjects from 6 global collaborators. The sample metadata nearly always contained a de-identified subject ID, COVID-19 status, age in years and sex. Where available, HLA class I and class II types were obtained from metadata supplied by the sample provider rather than from assay-based typing.

CDR1 and CDR2 (MNHNY, SVGAGI) derive from the germline V gene (reference sequence). V drops 4 bases and J drops 8 bases, leaving 8 bases in between. The CDR3 runs 12 residues from the cysteine to the phenylalanine. Here the CDR3 DNA is all that survives: 36 bases in frame from base 1. Results the study describes overall, beyond this receptor: How much clinical and demographic metadata was included differed by source and by participant, and the metadata was provided uncurated.

This clone was counted between two and nine times. Its cognate antigen has yet to be identified. Base quality data are lacking; no much larger clone is found one base away. The immunoSEQ Assay, a bias-controlled multiplex PCR, was used to amplify TCRbeta CDR3 regions from genomic DNA. On the authors' methods: The number of nucleated cells in each sample was estimated from the amplification of reference gene primers within the assay. To quantify the absolute abundance of each unique TCRbeta CDR3 rearrangement, sequence reads were collapsed and filtered. For each sample, productive Simpson clonality was calculated as the square root of Simpson's diversity index across productive rearrangements. TCRdb carries this immuneACCESS record with in-frame sequences only. Its versions omit some clonotypes, under half of them owing to an unresolved V gene in the studies checked, with the rest unexplained. For V, J and clone size, that table is used; D and trimming come from the DNA. This sample is represented by under 300,000 clones; over 80% of them were singletons. The top ten constitute about 1.5% of the sample.

A second Seattle source provided samples from volunteer blood donors who had recovered from COVID-19. Collaborating institutions collected whole blood in K2EDTA tubes following their own protocols. For TCRbeta analysis, collaborator samples were shipped as frozen whole blood, as isolated PBMCs, or as DNA extracted from either sample type. The specimen sequenced was peripheral blood. The V and J genes are TRBV6-6 and TRBJ1-4; the D gene is unclear. The sequence was collected from a middle-aged woman who had recovered from COVID-19. The CDR3 loop reads CASSLSQEKLFF. Here is the DNA: TGTGCCAGCAGTTTATCTCAGGAAAAACTGTTTTTT.